This T cell receptor (beta chain) was found in a study of Tregs in tolerant kidney transplant recipients. Using immunoSEQ multiplex PCR, the repertoire was profiled, and TCRdb retains in-frame clones only, with some absent. Among 100,000 to 150,000 clones, 92% were seen once, and the ten largest hold nearly 0.6%. This CDR3 has 14 amino acids. The germline V and J ends were trimmed by 2 bases and 6 bases, with 10 bases remaining between them. Germline V gene sequence: CDR1 MNHEY, CDR2 SVGAGI. Unstimulated Tregs (CD4+CD25+CD127-) and CD4+CD25- non-Tregs were sorted from PBMCs. The source of this sequence is a human donor in good health. The sequencing sample was made of CD4+ T cells from blood. J is TRBJ1-4 and V is TRBV6-5; weak D call: TRBD1 (5 bases). CDR3 in amino acids: CASSYGAGYEKLFF. CDR3 in DNA: TGTGCCAGCAGTTACGGGGCAGGGTATGAAAAACTGTTTTTT.